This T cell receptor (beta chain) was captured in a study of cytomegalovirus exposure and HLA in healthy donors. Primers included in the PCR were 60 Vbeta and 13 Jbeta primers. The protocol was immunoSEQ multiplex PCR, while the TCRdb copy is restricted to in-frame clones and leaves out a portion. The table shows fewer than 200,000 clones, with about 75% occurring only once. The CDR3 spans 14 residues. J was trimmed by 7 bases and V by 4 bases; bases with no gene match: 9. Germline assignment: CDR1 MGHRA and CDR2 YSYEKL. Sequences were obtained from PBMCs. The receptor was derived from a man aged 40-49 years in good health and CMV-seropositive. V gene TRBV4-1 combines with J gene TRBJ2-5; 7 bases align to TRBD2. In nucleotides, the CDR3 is TGCGCCAGCAGCCCTCGGGACTATCTATCGACCCAGTACTTC. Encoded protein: CASSPRDYLSTQYF.